These 28 T cell receptor beta chains share one sample of origin, sequenced in a study of T cell changes during pregnancy in multiple sclerosis. Profiled with immunoSEQ multiplex PCR; TCRdb holds only in-frame clones, not every one. The sample has 50,000 or so clones, roughly 92% seen once. The source material was CD4+ T cells from peripheral blood mononuclear cells, sampled in the third trimester of pregnancy. The origin of the receptors is a female donor with multiple sclerosis, enrolled in a pregnancy study.

The chain couples TRBV6-5 to TRBJ2-1; 7 bases map to TRBD2. Trimming at V came to 4 bases and at J to 7 bases, leaving 7 bases not matched to a gene. The CDR3 sequence is 14 residues long. Germline CDR1 reads MNHEY; CDR2 reads SVGAGI. The CDR3 spells CASSFSGGSNEQFF. The CDR3 DNA is TGTGCCAGCAGTTTCTCGGGGGGTTCGAATGAGCAGTTCTTC.

Here the CDR3 DNA reads TGTGCCAGCAGCTTCGTGCGAACGAGCTCCTACAATGAGCAGTTCTTC. It encodes CASSFVRTSSYNEQFF. This chain joins TRBV5-6 and TRBJ2-1; D is uncertain. Germline CDR1 and CDR2: SGHDT and YYEEEE. This CDR3 spans 16 amino acids. Deletions cut 2 bases from V and 0 bases from J, with 12 bases between.

The chain uses TRBV5-1 and TRBJ2-7; the D gene is possibly TRBD1 (7 bases). The germline CDR1 and CDR2 sequences are SGHRS and YFSETQ. The ends were cut back, 2 bases at V and 4 bases at J, with 19 bases in the middle. The CDR3 sequence is 16 residues long. The CDR3 nucleotides are TGCGCCAGCAGCTTTAACAGGGGAGGCAGCTTTTACGAGCAGTACTTC. Translating it yields CASSFNRGGSFYEQYF. The full variable domain, in which reference TRBV5-1 and TRBJ2-7 provide the parts outside the CDR3, is KAGVTQTPRYLIKTRGQQVTLSCSPISGHRSVSWYQQTPGQGLQFLFEYFSETQRNKGNFPGRFSGRQFSNSRSEMNVSTLELGDSALYLCASSFNRGGSFYEQYFGPGTRLTVT.

The chain uses TRBV9 and TRBJ2-2, with 8 positions matching TRBD1. J gave up 0 bases and V 1 base, and 14 bases lay outside the gene matches. There are 20 residues in the CDR3. Germline V gene data show CDR1 as SGDLS and CDR2 as YYNGEE. This chain's CDR3 is CASSVRGSSRGLSNTGELFF. CDR3 DNA: TGTGCCAGCAGCGTAAGGGGTTCAAGCAGGGGGCTTTCGAACACCGGGGAGCTGTTTTTT.

V is TRBV27 and J is TRBJ1-2; TRBD1 is a possible D gene (6 bases). The CDR3 is 13 amino acids. Germline V gene lookup returns CDR1 MNHEY and CDR2 SMNVEV (reference sequence). Trimming left V 7 bases short and J 5 bases short, with 14 bases between. CDR3 DNA sequence: TGTGCCAGCAAAGCAGGGGTCCCTTATGGCTACACCTTC. This encodes CASKAGVPYGYTF.

J is TRBJ2-5 and V is TRBV6-5; no firm D call. The V gene lost 4 bases and the J gene lost 2 bases, with 17 bases spanning the gap. Germline V CDR1 and CDR2: MNHEY, SVGAGI. The length of the CDR3 is 16 residues. The CDR3 spells CASSSAPGADQETQYF. As DNA, the CDR3 is TGTGCCAGCAGTTCTGCCCCTGGAGCCGATCAAGAGACCCAGTACTTC.

The genes are TRBV19 and TRBJ2-5; TRBD2 is a possible D gene (5 bases). Per germline, CDR1 LNHDA and CDR2 SQIVND (reference sequence). This CDR3 is 16 amino acids long. Trimming pared 6 bases from V and 2 bases from J, leaving 19 bases between. The CDR3 is CASSPDGRGRQETQYF. The CDR3 DNA is TGTGCCAGTAGCCCAGACGGTCGGGGTAGGCAAGAGACCCAGTACTTC.

The gene calls are TRBV5-4 and TRBJ2-1, with D maybe TRBD2 (5 bases). The CDR3 loop spans 13 amino acids. The V gene lost 4 bases and the J gene lost 7 bases, with 12 bases spanning the gap. Germline V gene lookup returns CDR1 SGHNT and CDR2 YYREEE (reference sequence). The CDR3 reads CASSHSRGNEQFF. CDR3 in DNA: TGTGCCAGCAGCCACTCCCGCGGGAATGAGCAGTTCTTC.

The chain joins TRBV6-5 to TRBJ2-7, with TRBD1 as a possible D gene (5 bases). This CDR3 is built from 15 residues. Trimming took 2 bases from V and 3 from J, leaving 14 bases between them. The V gene's germline CDR1 is MNHEY and CDR2 SVGAGI. CDR3 in DNA: TGTGCCAGCAGTTACGGCGGACAAGGGGACTACGAGCAGTACTTC. Protein: CASSYGGQGDYEQYF.

The chain couples TRBV9 to TRBJ2-1, with 9 positions matching TRBD1. Trimming took 0 bases from V and 5 from J; bases not matched to a gene: 3. Germline CDR1 reads SGDLS; CDR2 reads YYNGEE. The CDR3 totals 15 residues. CDR3 DNA: TGTGCCAGCAGCGTAGACGGACAGGGGCACAATGAGCAGTTCTTC. It specifies CASSVDGQGHNEQFF.

This rearrangement joins TRBV7-9 to TRBJ2-3, with 9 bases that match TRBD1. Per the germline V gene, CDR1 is SEHNR and CDR2 is FQNEAQ (reference sequence). Germline trimming cut 5 bases from V and 3 bases from J; bases unmatched to any gene: 6. The CDR3 covers 15 residues. CDR3 DNA sequence: TGTGCCAGCAGCAGTGGGACAGGGAGAACAGATACGCAGTATTTT. This encodes CASSSGTGRTDTQYF.

This clone was counted a few times. The V and J genes are TRBV5-1 and TRBJ2-5, with TRBD1 as a possible D gene (5 bases). The CDR3 is 16 residues long. Trimming removed 1 base at V and 0 bases at J, with 13 bases between. The germline gives CDR1 SGHRS, CDR2 YFSETQ. CDR3 residues: CASSLSFRVNQETQYF. In DNA, the CDR3 is TGCGCCAGCAGCTTGTCCTTCAGGGTTAACCAAGAGACCCAGTACTTC.

This clone was seen just once. This chain joins TRBV7-9 and TRBJ1-5; no definite D call. Between the trimmed V and J ends, which lost 5 bases and 5 bases, there was a span of 13 bases. The CDR3 runs to 14 residues. In germline, CDR1 is SEHNR, CDR2 FQNEAQ (reference sequence). In DNA, the CDR3 is TGTGCCAGCAGCCGTTTAGGAGGCGATCAGCCCCAGCATTTT. It is translated as CASSRLGGDQPQHF. The entire variable domain, with the rest obtained from reference TRBV7-9 and TRBJ1-5, is as follows: DTGVSQNPRHKITKRGQNVTFRCDPISEHNRLYWYRQTLGQGPEFLTYFQNEAQLEKSRLLSDRFSAERPKGSFSTLEIQRTEQGDSAMYLCASSRLGGDQPQHFGDGTRLSIL.

The genes are TRBV7-2 and TRBJ2-7; 8 nucleotides match TRBD1. V shed 1 base and J 5 bases; nucleotides not matched to a gene: 10. Per germline, CDR1 SGHTA and CDR2 FQGNSA. This CDR3 is built from 16 residues. CDR3 residues: CASSLGGTGVVNEQYF. The DNA of the CDR3 is TGTGCCAGCAGCTTAGGTGGGACAGGTGTCGTGAACGAGCAGTACTTC.

The chain employs TRBV30 and TRBJ1-4; possibly TRBD1 for D (6 bases). The CDR3 has 14 residues. Looked up from germline, CDR1 is GTSNPN and CDR2 is SVGIG (reference sequence). Trimming stripped 3 bases from V and 3 bases from J, with 11 bases between. CDR3 DNA sequence: TGTGCCTGGAGGAGAGGGGGGGCTAATGAAAAACTGTTTTTT. It specifies CAWRRGGANEKLFF.

The CDR3: CSVGKAGGEKLFF. CDR3 bases: TGCAGCGTTGGGAAAGCTGGAGGTGAAAAACTGTTTTTT. The rearrangement uses TRBV29-1 and TRBJ1-4; no clear D gene. This CDR3 has 13 amino acids. Per germline, CDR1 SQVTM and CDR2 ANQGSEA. V was pared by 4 bases and J by 7 bases, with 13 bases between.

The rearrangement links TRBV2 to TRBJ1-5, with D maybe TRBD1 (5 bases). The CDR3 has 14 residues. The V end lost 1 base, the J end lost 4 bases, and 8 bases lay between the germline ends. Looked up from germline, CDR1 is SNHLY and CDR2 is FYNNEI. The CDR3 loop reads CASSEGQGNQPQHF. DNA of the CDR3: TGTGCCAGCAGTGAAGGCCAGGGAAATCAGCCCCAGCATTTT.

This CDR3 reads CASSRGLAGEQYF. The CDR3 DNA is TGTGCCAGCAGTCGCGGACTAGCGGGCGAGCAGTACTTC. This rearrangement joins TRBV6-6 to TRBJ2-7; TRBD2 agrees at 11 bases. V shed 5 bases, J shed 6 bases, and the junction held 3 bases outside the gene matches. The CDR3 runs to 13 residues. Germline CDR1 MNHNY, CDR2 SVGAGI (reference sequence).

This clone was detected once. This chain uses TRBV18 with TRBJ2-7; 8 bases align to TRBD1. Germline V gives CDR1 KGHSH, CDR2 LQKENI. Losses at the gene ends were 3 bases for V and 2 bases for J; bases not matched to a gene: 3. The CDR3 sequence is 14 residues long. The CDR3 loop reads CASSPMGQAYEQYF. CDR3 DNA sequence: TGTGCCAGCTCACCTATGGGACAGGCCTACGAGCAGTACTTC. Drawing the rest from reference TRBV18 and TRBJ2-7, the complete variable domain is NAGVMQNPRHLVRRRGQEARLRCSPMKGHSHVYWYRQLPEEGLKFMVYLQKENIIDESGMPKERFSAEFPKEGPSILRIQQVVRGDSAAYFCASSPMGQAYEQYFGPGTRLTVT.

DNA for the CDR3: TGTGCCAGTACCCCAGGAAGACAGTTGAACACTGAAGCTTTCTTT. As protein: CASTPGRQLNTEAFF. This chain connects TRBV19 to TRBJ1-1, with D possibly matching TRBD1 (5 bases). CDR3 length: 15 residues. V was shortened by 7 bases and J by 0 bases, with 15 bases between the two germline ends. The germline gives CDR1 LNHDA, CDR2 SQIVND (reference sequence).

The rearrangement uses TRBV5-6 and TRBJ2-7, with a possible D match to TRBD2 (6 bases). V lost 1 base and J lost 12, with 14 bases in between. The germline gives CDR1 SGHDT, CDR2 YYEEEE. The CDR3 is 12 residues long. CDR3 sequence reads: CASSLSPGGPYF. In DNA form, the CDR3 reads TGTGCCAGCAGCTTGTCCCCCGGGGGACCGTACTTC.

This chain uses TRBV5-1 with TRBJ2-3; 10 bases match TRBD2. CDR3 length: 16 residues. Germline values: CDR1 SGHRS, CDR2 YFSETQ. J lost 2 bases, V lost 0 bases, and 3 bases had no gene match. The chain's CDR3 is CASSLALAGDTDTQYF. The CDR3 nucleotides are TGCGCCAGCAGCTTGGCCCTAGCGGGGGACACAGATACGCAGTATTTT.

V usage is TRBV9 and J usage is TRBJ2-1; D is unresolved. Germline V lookup: CDR1 SGDLS, CDR2 YYNGEE. Trimming cost V 2 bases and J 9 bases, with 12 bases left between them. The CDR3 totals 13 residues. CDR3 DNA: TGTGCCAGCAGCGTTCTCGTCCTAGGTGAGCAGTTCTTC. Translating gives CASSVLVLGEQFF.

The V and J genes are TRBV15 and TRBJ2-1; unclear D gene. Germline V lookup: CDR1 LNHNV, CDR2 YYDKDF (reference sequence). The V gene lost 4 bases and the J gene lost 4 bases, with 2 bases spanning the gap. CDR3 size: 11 residues. CDR3 bases: TGTGCCACCAGCATATACAATGAGCAGTTCTTC. It is translated as CATSIYNEQFF.

The V and J genes are TRBV7-3 and TRBJ2-7, with 8 positions matching TRBD2. Trimming at V came to 1 base and at J to 2 bases, leaving 4 bases not matched to a gene. The CDR3 loop spans 15 amino acids. Germline lookup yields CDR1 SGHTA and CDR2 FQGTGA. CDR3 bases: TGTGCCAGCAGCTTAAGCGGGGGGATTACCTACGAGCAGTACTTC. This gives the protein CASSLSGGITYEQYF. Full variable domain (outside the CDR3, taken from reference TRBV7-3 and TRBJ2-7): GAGVSQTPSNKVTEKGKYVELRCDPISGHTALYWYRQSLGQGPEFLIYFQGTGAADDSGLPNDRFFAVRPEGSVSTLKIQRTERGDSAVYLCASSLSGGITYEQYFGPGTRLTVT.

The genes are TRBV9 and TRBJ2-1; D perhaps matches TRBD2 (6 bases). This CDR3 has 15 amino acids. V was trimmed by 1 base and J by 4 bases, leaving 12 bases between them. From germline, CDR1 is SGDLS and CDR2 YYNGEE. The CDR3 bases are TGTGCCAGCAGCGTATGGGAGCGGGCTTACAATGAGCAGTTCTTC. Amino acid sequence: CASSVWERAYNEQFF.

This clone appeared a single time. The rearrangement joins TRBV7-2 to TRBJ1-2, with D perhaps matching TRBD1 (6 bases). The CDR3 runs 13 residues. Germline CDR1 reads SGHTA; CDR2 reads FQGNSA. Between the trimmed V and J ends, which lost 3 bases and 2 bases, there was a span of 7 bases. The CDR3 is CASSFQGNYGYTF. CDR3 nucleotides: TGTGCCAGCAGCTTCCAGGGGAACTATGGCTACACCTTC.

The V gene is TRBV29-1, the J gene TRBJ2-2; 9 nucleotides match TRBD2. Trimming took 5 bases from V and 0 from J; bases not matched to a gene: 4. The CDR3 is made up of 15 amino acids. Germline CDR1 and CDR2: SQVTM and ANQGSEA. CDR3 amino acids: CSVLRLAANTGELFF. In nucleotides, the CDR3 is TGCAGCGTTCTTAGACTAGCGGCGAACACCGGGGAGCTGTTTTTT.